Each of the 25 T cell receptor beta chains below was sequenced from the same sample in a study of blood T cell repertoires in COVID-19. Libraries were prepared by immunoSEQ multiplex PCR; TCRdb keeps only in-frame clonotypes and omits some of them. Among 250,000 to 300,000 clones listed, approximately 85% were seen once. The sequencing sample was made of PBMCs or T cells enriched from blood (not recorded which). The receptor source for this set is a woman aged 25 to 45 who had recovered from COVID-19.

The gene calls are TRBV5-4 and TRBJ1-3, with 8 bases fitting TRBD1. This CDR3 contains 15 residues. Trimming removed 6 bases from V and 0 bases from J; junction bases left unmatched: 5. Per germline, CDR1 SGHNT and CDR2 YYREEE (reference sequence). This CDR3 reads CASTGQGRSGNTIYF. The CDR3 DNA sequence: TGTGCCAGCACCGGACAGGGACGCTCTGGAAACACCATATATTTT.

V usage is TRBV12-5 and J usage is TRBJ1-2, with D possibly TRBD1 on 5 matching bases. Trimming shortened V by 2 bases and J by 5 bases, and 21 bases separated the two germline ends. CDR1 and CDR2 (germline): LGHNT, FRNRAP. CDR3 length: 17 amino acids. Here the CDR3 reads CASGLPPGGSVRYGYTF. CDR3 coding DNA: TGTGCTAGTGGTTTGCCCCCGGGGGGAAGTGTGAGGTATGGCTACACCTTC.

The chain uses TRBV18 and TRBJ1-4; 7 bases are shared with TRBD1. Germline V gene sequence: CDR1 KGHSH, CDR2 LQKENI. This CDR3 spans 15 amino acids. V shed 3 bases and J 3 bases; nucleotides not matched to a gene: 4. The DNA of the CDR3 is TGTGCCAGCTCACCCGACAGGGCTTCTAATGAAAAACTGTTTTTT. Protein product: CASSPDRASNEKLFF. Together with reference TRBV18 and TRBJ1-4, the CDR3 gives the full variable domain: NAGVMQNPRHLVRRRGQEARLRCSPMKGHSHVYWYRQLPEEGLKFMVYLQKENIIDESGMPKERFSAEFPKEGPSILRIQQVVRGDSAAYFCASSPDRASNEKLFFGSGTQLSVL.

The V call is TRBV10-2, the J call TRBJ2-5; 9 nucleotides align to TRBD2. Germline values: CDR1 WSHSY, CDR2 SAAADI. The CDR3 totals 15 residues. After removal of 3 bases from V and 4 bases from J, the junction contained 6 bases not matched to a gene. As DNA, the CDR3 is TGCGCCAGCAGTGATAGGCGGGGGGGCGGAGAGACCCAGTACTTC. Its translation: CASSDRRGGGETQYF.

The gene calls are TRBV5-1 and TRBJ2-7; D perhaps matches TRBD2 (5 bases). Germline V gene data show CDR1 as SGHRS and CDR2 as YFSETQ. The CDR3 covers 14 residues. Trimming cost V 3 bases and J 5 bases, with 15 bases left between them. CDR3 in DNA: TGCGCCAGCAGCTCGACTATTACGACGGACGAGCAGTACTTC. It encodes CASSSTITTDEQYF.

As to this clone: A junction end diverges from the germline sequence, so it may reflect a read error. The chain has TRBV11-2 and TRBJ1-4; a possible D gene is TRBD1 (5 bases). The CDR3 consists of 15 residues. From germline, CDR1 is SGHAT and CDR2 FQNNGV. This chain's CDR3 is CASSLAPAGNEKLFF. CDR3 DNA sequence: TGTGCCAGCAGTTTAGCTCCGGCAGGGAATGAAAAACTGTTTTTT.

CDR3 sequence reads: CASSSLRETQYF. DNA for the CDR3: TGTGCCAGCAGCTCCCTCCGGGAGACCCAGTACTTC. V and J are TRBV11-2 and TRBJ2-5; D gene ambiguous. Per the germline V gene, CDR1 is SGHAT and CDR2 is FQNNGV. Trimming removed 4 bases from V and 5 bases from J, with 8 bases in between. This CDR3 region has 12 residues.

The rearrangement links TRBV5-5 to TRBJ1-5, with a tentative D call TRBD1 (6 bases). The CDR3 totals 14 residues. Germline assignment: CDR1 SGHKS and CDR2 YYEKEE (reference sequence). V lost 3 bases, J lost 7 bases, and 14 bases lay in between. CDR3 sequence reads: CASSSGGGGQPQHF. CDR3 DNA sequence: TGTGCCAGCAGCTCCGGGGGAGGGGGACAGCCCCAGCATTTT.

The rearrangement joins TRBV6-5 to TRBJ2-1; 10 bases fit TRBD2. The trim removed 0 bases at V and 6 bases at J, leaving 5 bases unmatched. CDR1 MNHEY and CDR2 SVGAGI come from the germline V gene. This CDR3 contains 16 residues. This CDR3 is CASSYSGLAGGNEQFF. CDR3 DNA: TGTGCCAGCAGTTACTCTGGCTTAGCGGGGGGCAATGAGCAGTTCTTC.

CDR3 amino acids: CASSSGTQETQYF. The CDR3 bases are TGTGCCAGCTCTAGCGGGACACAAGAGACCCAGTACTTC. The chain employs TRBV7-3 and TRBJ2-5; 9 bases agree with TRBD2. V dropped 8 bases and J dropped 2; count of bases not matched to a gene: 3. CDR1 is SGHTA and CDR2 is FQGTGA in the germline V gene. CDR3 size: 13 residues. Filled out from reference TRBV7-3 and TRBJ2-5, the complete variable domain reads GAGVSQTPSNKVTEKGKYVELRCDPISGHTALYWYRQSLGQGPEFLIYFQGTGAADDSGLPNDRFFAVRPEGSVSTLKIQRTERGDSAVYLCASSSGTQETQYFGPGTRLLVL.

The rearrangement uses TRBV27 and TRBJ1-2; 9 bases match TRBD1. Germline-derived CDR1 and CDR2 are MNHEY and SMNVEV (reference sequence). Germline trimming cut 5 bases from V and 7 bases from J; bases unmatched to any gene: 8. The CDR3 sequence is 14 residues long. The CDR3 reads CASSPPGDRAGYTF. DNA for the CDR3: TGTGCCAGCAGTCCCCCAGGGGACAGGGCTGGCTACACCTTC.

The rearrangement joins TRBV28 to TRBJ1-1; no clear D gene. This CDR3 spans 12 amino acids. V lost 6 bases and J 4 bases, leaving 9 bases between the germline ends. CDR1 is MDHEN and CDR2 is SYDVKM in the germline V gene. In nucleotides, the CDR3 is TGTGCCAGCAGGGGAGAATCCACTGAAGCTTTCTTT. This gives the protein CASRGESTEAFF.

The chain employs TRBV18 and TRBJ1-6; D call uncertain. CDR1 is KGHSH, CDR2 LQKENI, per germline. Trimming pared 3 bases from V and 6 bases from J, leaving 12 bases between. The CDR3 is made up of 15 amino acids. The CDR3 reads CASSPRVPGNSPLHF. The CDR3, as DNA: TGTGCCAGCTCACCCCGGGTCCCTGGTAATTCACCCCTCCACTTT.

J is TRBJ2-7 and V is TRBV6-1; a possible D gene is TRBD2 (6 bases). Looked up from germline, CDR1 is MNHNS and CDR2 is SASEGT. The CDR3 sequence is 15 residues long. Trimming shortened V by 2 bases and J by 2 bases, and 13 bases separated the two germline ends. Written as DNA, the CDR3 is TGTGCCAGCAGTGAACGAGGGGACTTCGCCTACGAGCAGTACTTC. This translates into CASSERGDFAYEQYF.

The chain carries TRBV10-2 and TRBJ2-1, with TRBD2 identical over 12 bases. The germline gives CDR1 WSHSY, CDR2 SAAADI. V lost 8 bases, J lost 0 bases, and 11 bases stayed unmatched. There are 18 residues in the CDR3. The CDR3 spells CASSTSGRPDSSYNEQFF. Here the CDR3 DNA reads TGCGCCAGCTCGACTAGCGGGAGACCCGATAGCTCCTACAATGAGCAGTTCTTC.

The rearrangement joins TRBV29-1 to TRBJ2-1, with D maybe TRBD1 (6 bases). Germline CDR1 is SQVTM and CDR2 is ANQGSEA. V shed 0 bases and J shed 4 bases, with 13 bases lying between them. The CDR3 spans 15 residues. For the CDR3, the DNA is TGCAGCGTTGAAGAAGAGGGGGACGGATACAATGAGCAGTTCTTC. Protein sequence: CSVEEEGDGYNEQFF.

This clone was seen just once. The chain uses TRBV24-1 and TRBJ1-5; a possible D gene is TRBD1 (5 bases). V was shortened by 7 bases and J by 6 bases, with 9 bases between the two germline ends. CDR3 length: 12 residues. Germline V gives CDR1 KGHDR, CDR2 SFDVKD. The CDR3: CATSQGSQPQHF. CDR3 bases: TGTGCCACCAGCCAGGGCTCTCAGCCCCAGCATTTT.

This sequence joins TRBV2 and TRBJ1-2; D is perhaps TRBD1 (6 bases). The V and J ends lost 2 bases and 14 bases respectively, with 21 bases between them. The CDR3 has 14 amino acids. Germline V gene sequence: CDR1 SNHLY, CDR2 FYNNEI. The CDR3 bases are TGTGCCAGCAGTGAATGGGAACAGGGCCCCCTAGATACCTTC. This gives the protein CASSEWEQGPLDTF.

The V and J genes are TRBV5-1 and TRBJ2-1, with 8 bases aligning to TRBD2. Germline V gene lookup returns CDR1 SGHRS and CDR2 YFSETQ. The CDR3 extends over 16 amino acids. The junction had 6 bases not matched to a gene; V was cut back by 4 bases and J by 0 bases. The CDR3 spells CASSTERGSSYNEQFF. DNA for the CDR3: TGCGCCAGCAGCACCGAGCGGGGGAGCTCCTACAATGAGCAGTTCTTC.

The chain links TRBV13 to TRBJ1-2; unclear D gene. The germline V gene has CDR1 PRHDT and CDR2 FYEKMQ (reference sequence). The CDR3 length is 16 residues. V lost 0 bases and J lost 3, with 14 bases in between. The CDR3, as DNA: TGTGCCAGCAGCTTAGGCGGGTGGAGCTACTACTATGGCTACACCTTC. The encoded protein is CASSLGGWSYYYGYTF. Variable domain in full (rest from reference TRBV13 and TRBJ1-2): AAGVIQSPRHLIKEKRETATLKCYPIPRHDTVYWYQQGPGQDPQFLISFYEKMQSDKGSIPDRFSAQQFSDYHSELNMSSLELGDSALYFCASSLGGWSYYYGYTFGSGTRLTVV.

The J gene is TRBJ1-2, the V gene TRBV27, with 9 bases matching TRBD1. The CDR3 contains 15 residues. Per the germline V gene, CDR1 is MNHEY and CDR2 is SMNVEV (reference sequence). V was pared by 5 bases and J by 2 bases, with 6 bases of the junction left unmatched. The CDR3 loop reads CASSDLTGGNYGYTF. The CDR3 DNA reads TGTGCCAGCAGTGACCTCACAGGGGGCAACTATGGCTACACCTTC.

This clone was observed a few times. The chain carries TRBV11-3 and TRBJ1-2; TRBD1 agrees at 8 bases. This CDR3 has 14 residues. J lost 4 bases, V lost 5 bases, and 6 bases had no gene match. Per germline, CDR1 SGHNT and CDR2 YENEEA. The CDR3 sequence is CASSGRDRSYGYTF. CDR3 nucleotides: TGTGCCAGCAGCGGCCGGGACAGGAGCTATGGCTACACCTTC.

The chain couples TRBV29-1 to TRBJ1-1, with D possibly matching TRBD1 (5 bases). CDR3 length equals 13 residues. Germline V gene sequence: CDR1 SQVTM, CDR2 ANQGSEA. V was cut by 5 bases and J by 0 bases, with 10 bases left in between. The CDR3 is CSVRGAMNTEAFF. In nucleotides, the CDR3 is TGCAGCGTTCGTGGGGCTATGAACACTGAAGCTTTCTTT.

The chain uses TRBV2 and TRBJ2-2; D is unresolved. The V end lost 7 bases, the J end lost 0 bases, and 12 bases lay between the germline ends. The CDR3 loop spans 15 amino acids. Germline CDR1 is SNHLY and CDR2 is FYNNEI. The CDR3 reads CASTEWRTNTGELFF. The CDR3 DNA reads TGTGCCAGCACCGAGTGGCGGACGAACACCGGGGAGCTGTTTTTT.

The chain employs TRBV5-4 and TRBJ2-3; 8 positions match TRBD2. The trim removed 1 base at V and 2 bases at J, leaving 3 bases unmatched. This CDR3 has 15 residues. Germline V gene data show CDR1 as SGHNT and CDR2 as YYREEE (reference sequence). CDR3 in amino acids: CASSLKREITDTQYF. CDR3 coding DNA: TGTGCCAGCAGCTTGAAGCGGGAGATCACAGATACGCAGTATTTT.